This TCR beta chain was captured by sequencing in a study of T cells in Graves' hyperthyroidism and ophthalmopathy. Study outcomes and limitations: Most thyroid clonotypes with frequency above 0.001 were detected in blood.

This clonotype was observed a handful of times. What it recognizes is unknown. After removal of 5 bases from V and 7 bases from J, the junction contained 11 bases not matched to a gene. The CDR3 length is 16 residues. Germline V lookup: CDR1 SEHNR, CDR2 FQNEAQ (reference sequence). In making diagnoses, clinical symptoms, serum thyroxine and TRAb, thyroid ultrasound and orbital computed tomography were all used. TCR beta CDR3 region amplification was performed from RNA transcripts. The HTBI primer set served for first-round RT-PCR of the TCR CDR3. TCRdb reprocessed the multiplex PCR reads via MiXCR and lists one record per CDR3 protein. The sample contains around 400,000 distinct CDR3 sequences, 20% to 25% of which appear only once.

The sequencing sample was made of blood. This sequence joins TRBV7-9 and TRBJ2-1; 10 bases fit TRBD2. This TCR was recovered from a man aged 45-60 years with Graves' hyperthyroidism. The CDR3 sequence is CASSLGGLAGVNEQFF. Here the CDR3 DNA reads TGTGCCAGCAGCCTCGGAGGGCTAGCGGGAGTAAATGAGCAGTTCTTC.